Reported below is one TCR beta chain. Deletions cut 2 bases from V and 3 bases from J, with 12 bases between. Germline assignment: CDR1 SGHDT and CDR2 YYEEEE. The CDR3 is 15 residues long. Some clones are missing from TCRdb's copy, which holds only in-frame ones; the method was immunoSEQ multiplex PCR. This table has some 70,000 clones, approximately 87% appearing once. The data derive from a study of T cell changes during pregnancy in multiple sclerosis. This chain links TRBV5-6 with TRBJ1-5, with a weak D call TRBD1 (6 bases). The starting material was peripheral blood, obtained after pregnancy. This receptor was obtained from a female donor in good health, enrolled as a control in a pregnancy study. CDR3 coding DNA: TGTGCCAGCAGCTTCGGCGACAGGCTCAATCAGCCCCAGCATTTT. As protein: CASSFGDRLNQPQHF.